The next 28 T cell receptor beta chains were all read from a single sample in a study of blood T cells in healthy people across ages. Primed by a sample-barcoded 5' primer and a J-beta primer mix, a second PCR proceeded for 7 to 11 cycles. TCRdb re-derived calls from the 5' RACE reads in MiXCR, one entry per CDR3 protein. This sample carries more than 650,000 distinct CDR3 sequences, around a fifth of them seen once, and the ten largest clones take approximately 20%. Specimen: blood. Every receptor here comes from a man between 65 and 79 years old in good health.

This clonotype was seen just once. V gene TRBV11-2 combines with J gene TRBJ2-7, with D perhaps TRBD1 or TRBD2 (6 bases each). Germline CDR1 is SGHAT and CDR2 is FQNNGV. Trimming took off 2 bases at V and 9 bases at J, with 11 bases between the two ends. The CDR3 has 12 residues. The CDR3 reads CASSLIGGRQYV. The CDR3 coding sequence is TGTGCCAGCAGCTTAATAGGGGGGAGGCAGTACGTC.

The gene calls are TRBV10-3 and TRBJ1-1, with D uncertain. There are 14 residues in the CDR3. Trimming left V 0 bases short and J 5 bases short, with 10 bases between. Germline values: CDR1 ENHRY, CDR2 SYGVKD. CDR3 DNA: TGTGCCATCAGTGAGTCAGGTATGATGACTGAAGCTTTCTTT. Translating it yields CAISESGMMTEAFF.

The CDR3 region is CASRSRDRPTEAFF. CDR3 nucleotides: TGTGCCAGCAGGTCCCGGGACCGCCCTACTGAAGCTTTCTTT. The V and J genes are TRBV12-3 or TRBV12-4 and TRBJ1-1; D may be TRBD1 (5 bases). V was cut by 6 bases and J by 5 bases, with 16 bases left in between. The CDR3 totals 14 residues.

CDR3 residues: CATSRDGAGSPLHF. CDR3 nucleotides: TGTGCCACCAGCAGAGATGGGGCGGGATCACCCCTCCACTTT. J is TRBJ1-6 and V is TRBV15; maybe TRBD1 (5 bases). V was cut by 0 bases and J by 10 bases, with 10 bases left in between. The CDR3 extends over 14 amino acids. CDR1 is LNHNV and CDR2 is YYDKDF in the germline V gene (reference sequence).

The J gene is TRBJ2-1, the V gene TRBV28; 10 bases align to TRBD2. Trimming removed 5 bases from V and 1 base from J; junction bases left unmatched: 8. Germline CDR1 is MDHEN and CDR2 is SYDVKM. This CDR3 contains 17 residues. The CDR3 bases are TGTGCCAGCAGTGACCCCCTGACTAGCGGGTCCTACAATGAGCAGTTCTTC. Translating it yields CASSDPLTSGSYNEQFF.

J is TRBJ2-7 and V is TRBV5-1, with D uncertain. Germline lookup yields CDR1 SGHRS and CDR2 YFSETQ. The CDR3 is made up of 13 amino acids. Trimming took off 0 bases at V and 4 bases at J, with 8 bases between the two ends. Written as DNA, the CDR3 is TGCGCCAGCAGCTTGGACACGGATTACGAGCAGTACTTC. Translated, it gives CASSLDTDYEQYF.

The table lists this clonotype with many counts. This chain links TRBV24-1 with TRBJ2-5; D is undetermined. V lost 6 bases and J lost 5, with 9 bases in between. Germline V lookup: CDR1 KGHDR, CDR2 SFDVKD. The CDR3 consists of 12 residues. The chain's CDR3 is CATSNPRETQYF. The CDR3 nucleotides are TGTGCCACCAGTAACCCCCGTGAGACCCAGTACTTC.

This clonotype was detected many times. This rearrangement joins TRBV20-1 to TRBJ2-5, with D possibly being TRBD2 (6 bases). Trimming took 0 bases from V and 7 from J, leaving 12 bases between them. Germline loops: CDR1 DFQATT, CDR2 SNEGSKA (reference sequence). CDR3 length: 13 amino acids. The CDR3 here is CSARDRTGGTQYF. The CDR3 DNA reads TGCAGTGCTAGAGATCGGACCGGGGGGACCCAGTACTTC.

This clonotype was seen many times. The chain combines TRBV5-1 with TRBJ1-1; D gene unclear. With 0 bases removed from V and 0 bases from J, the gap between germline ends came to 9 bases. The CDR3 loop spans 15 amino acids. CDR1 and CDR2 (germline): SGHRS, YFSETQ. This CDR3 reads CASSLAAGMNTEAFF. The DNA of the CDR3 is TGCGCCAGCAGCTTGGCGGCGGGGATGAACACTGAAGCTTTCTTT.

Points on this clonotype: This CDR3 fails to terminate in the conserved phenylalanine or tryptophan, so it likely reflects a read error. The genes are TRBV29-1 and TRBJ2-4, with a tentative D call TRBD1 (5 bases). The V and J ends lost 4 bases and 6 bases respectively, with 10 bases between them. The CDR3 has 12 residues. Germline CDR1 is SQVTM and CDR2 is ANQGSEA. CDR3 bases: TGCAGCGTTGGGACAACGGGAAACATTCAGTACTCC. Translated, it gives CSVGTTGNIQYS.

The V call is TRBV11-1, the J call TRBJ2-3; TRBD1 aligns across 8 bases. The germline CDR1 and CDR2 sequences are SGHAT and FQDESV (reference sequence). The CDR3 spans 17 residues. Trimming removed 5 bases from V and 2 bases from J; junction bases left unmatched: 12. Here the CDR3 reads CASSRQGSPTITDTQYF. Here the CDR3 DNA reads TGTGCCAGCAGCAGACAGGGGTCCCCCACGATCACAGATACGCAGTATTTT. Variable domain in full (rest from reference TRBV11-1 and TRBJ2-3): EAEVAQSPRYKITEKSQAVAFWCDPISGHATLYWYRQILGQGPELLVQFQDESVVDDSQLPKDRFSAERLKGVDSTLKIQPAELGDSAMYLCASSRQGSPTITDTQYFGPGTRLTVL.

The gene calls are TRBV20-1 and TRBJ2-1, with TRBD2 identical over 10 bases. Trimming cost V 4 bases and J 2 bases; bases outside gene matches: 8. The CDR3 consists of 16 residues. In germline, CDR1 is DFQATT, CDR2 SNEGSKA (reference sequence). CDR3 region: CSATSSGRDPYNEQFF. In DNA form, the CDR3 reads TGCAGTGCTACATCTAGCGGGAGAGACCCCTACAATGAGCAGTTCTTC.

The chain carries TRBV6-2 or TRBV6-3 and TRBJ2-1; 7 nucleotides align to TRBD1. CDR1 and CDR2 (germline): MNHEY, SVGEGT. V gave up 7 bases and J gave up 8 bases; unmatched junction bases: 5. There are 12 residues in the CDR3. This chain's CDR3 is CASNRGGDEQFF. The CDR3 DNA reads TGTGCCAGCAACAGGGGTGGTGATGAGCAGTTCTTC.

This clonotype has a handful of counts. The V call is TRBV5-1, the J call TRBJ1-2; TRBD1 is a possible D gene (6 bases). The V end lost 2 bases, the J end lost 5 bases, and 13 bases lay between the germline ends. The CDR3 covers 14 residues. The germline gives CDR1 SGHRS, CDR2 YFSETQ. In nucleotides, the CDR3 is TGCGCCAGCAGCTTATCAGGGGACCAATATGGCTACACCTTC. Its translation is CASSLSGDQYGYTF. The whole variable domain, remainder taken from reference TRBV5-1 and TRBJ1-2, is KAGVTQTPRYLIKTRGQQVTLSCSPISGHRSVSWYQQTPGQGLQFLFEYFSETQRNKGNFPGRFSGRQFSNSRSEMNVSTLELGDSALYLCASSLSGDQYGYTFGSGTRLTVV.

V is TRBV5-6 and J is TRBJ2-7; D perhaps matches TRBD1 (5 bases). The CDR3 spans 14 residues. Germline CDR1 is SGHDT and CDR2 is YYEEEE. CDR3 nucleotide sequence: TGTGCCAGCAGCTTGCAGGGAATTAAACTCTCGCACGACGTT. Translated, it gives CASSLQGIKLSHDV.

This clonotype has a single count. The chain couples TRBV29-1 to TRBJ2-2; D is ambiguous. This CDR3 comprises 12 residues. Looked up from germline, CDR1 is SQVTM and CDR2 is ANQGSEA. V lost 7 bases and J lost 5, with 11 bases in between. CDR3 nucleotide sequence: TGCAGCGCCCATGGTTTGACCGGGGAGCTGTTTTTT. Protein: CSAHGLTGELFF.

The chain employs TRBV29-1 and TRBJ2-5; D is perhaps TRBD2 (7 bases). V shed 7 bases and J shed 7 bases, with 22 bases lying between them. Germline CDR1 is SQVTM and CDR2 is ANQGSEA. The CDR3 totals 14 residues. The CDR3, as DNA: TGCAGCGGTGAGGGGGGGCCGGGCTTCAGGACCCAGTACTTC. The encoded protein is CSGEGGPGFRTQYF.

This clonotype was seen more than once but under ten times. One end of the junction varies from germline; a read error may be responsible. The gene calls are TRBV7-2 and TRBJ2-1, with no clear D. The CDR3 totals 15 residues. Germline V gene data show CDR1 as SGHTA and CDR2 as FQGNSA. The DNA for the CDR3 is TGTGCCAGTAGCTTACAGCGTCTCTCCTACAATGAGCAGTTCTTC. Amino acid sequence: CASSLQRLSYNEQFF.

The chain employs TRBV20-1 and TRBJ2-1; the D gene is possibly TRBD1 (6 bases). The CDR3 has 14 amino acids. Trimming left V 5 bases short and J 7 bases short, with 18 bases between. CDR1 DFQATT and CDR2 SNEGSKA come from the germline V gene (reference sequence). The CDR3 loop is CSAALGQSPNEQFF. For the CDR3, the DNA is TGCAGTGCTGCCCTCGGACAGAGCCCAAATGAGCAGTTCTTC.

This clonotype was detected only a few times. The chain joins TRBV12-3 or TRBV12-4 to TRBJ1-2, with D unclear. With 5 bases removed from V and 3 bases from J, the gap between germline ends came to 7 bases. This CDR3 contains 12 residues. This CDR3 reads CASSPTYYGYTF. The DNA of the CDR3 is TGTGCCAGCAGTCCTACATACTATGGCTACACCTTC.

V and J are TRBV5-1 and TRBJ1-1, with TRBD1 matching over 12 bases. J was trimmed by 5 bases and V by 0 bases; bases with no gene match: 5. Germline-derived CDR1 and CDR2 are SGHRS and YFSETQ. The CDR3 has 16 amino acids. The CDR3, as DNA: TGCGCCAGCAGCTTGGATGGGACAGGGGGCTGGACTGAAGCTTTCTTT. It is translated as CASSLDGTGGWTEAFF.

There are a few counts of this clonotype. The gene calls are TRBV20-1 and TRBJ2-5; possibly TRBD1 for D (6 bases). The end of the DNA fits TRBJ2-7 better, so the J call may be wrong. The CDR3 length is 12 residues. Germline V gene sequence: CDR1 DFQATT, CDR2 SNEGSKA (reference sequence). The DNA for the CDR3 is TGCAGTGCTGGTACAGGGCCCTACGAGCAGTACGTC. Translation: CSAGTGPYEQYV.

The chain carries TRBV28 and TRBJ1-3; D is ambiguous. V was pared by 2 bases and J by 4 bases, with 9 bases between. The CDR3 contains 14 residues. CDR1 is MDHEN, CDR2 SYDVKM, per germline. The CDR3 DNA reads TGTGCCAGCAGTTTACCCGGCATCGGAAACACCATATATTTT. This sequence encodes CASSLPGIGNTIYF.

This clonotype was recorded once. The rearrangement links TRBV28 to TRBJ1-6; D is perhaps TRBD1 (6 bases). This CDR3 is built from 14 residues. Germline assignment: CDR1 MDHEN and CDR2 SYDVKM. V was pared by 6 bases and J by 4 bases, with 10 bases between. The chain's CDR3 is CASRGGQYNSPLHF. In nucleotides, the CDR3 is TGTGCCAGCAGGGGAGGACAGTATAATTCACCCCTCCACTTT.

The chain is built from TRBV12-3 or TRBV12-4 and TRBJ1-2; 8 nucleotides align to TRBD1. Trimming cost V 5 bases and J 3 bases; bases outside gene matches: 11. This CDR3 spans 16 amino acids. The CDR3 DNA reads as TGTGCCAGCAGTACAGGGGGGGTCCTCCTGGACTATGGCTACACCTTC. It translates to CASSTGGVLLDYGYTF.

This clonotype was observed a handful of times. The gene calls are TRBV4-1 and TRBJ2-1; TRBD2 agrees at 11 bases. CDR3 size: 16 residues. Germline V gene data show CDR1 as MGHRA and CDR2 as YSYEKL. V dropped 4 bases and J dropped 8; count of bases not matched to a gene: 10. CDR3 in DNA: TGCGCCAGCAGCCTCAAACTAGCGGGAGAAGTGGATGAGCAGTTCTTC. Its translation is CASSLKLAGEVDEQFF.

Only a few counts were recorded for this clonotype. The chain joins TRBV20-1 to TRBJ2-1; 9 bases map to TRBD2. The junction had 5 bases not matched to a gene; V was cut back by 5 bases and J by 0 bases. This CDR3 has 15 residues. Per the germline V gene, CDR1 is DFQATT and CDR2 is SNEGSKA (reference sequence). The CDR3, as DNA: TGCAGTGCTCCCCCGCGGGAGGGCTCCTACAATGAGCAGTTCTTC. Encoded protein: CSAPPREGSYNEQFF.

The V and J genes are TRBV30 and TRBJ1-4; D unclear. The CDR3 extends over 15 amino acids. Germline loops: CDR1 GTSNPN, CDR2 SVGIG (reference sequence). The V and J ends lost 0 bases and 5 bases respectively, with 13 bases between them. This CDR3 is CAWSVRSRLNEKLFF. As DNA, the CDR3 is TGTGCCTGGAGTGTTCGTTCCAGACTAAATGAAAAACTGTTTTTT.